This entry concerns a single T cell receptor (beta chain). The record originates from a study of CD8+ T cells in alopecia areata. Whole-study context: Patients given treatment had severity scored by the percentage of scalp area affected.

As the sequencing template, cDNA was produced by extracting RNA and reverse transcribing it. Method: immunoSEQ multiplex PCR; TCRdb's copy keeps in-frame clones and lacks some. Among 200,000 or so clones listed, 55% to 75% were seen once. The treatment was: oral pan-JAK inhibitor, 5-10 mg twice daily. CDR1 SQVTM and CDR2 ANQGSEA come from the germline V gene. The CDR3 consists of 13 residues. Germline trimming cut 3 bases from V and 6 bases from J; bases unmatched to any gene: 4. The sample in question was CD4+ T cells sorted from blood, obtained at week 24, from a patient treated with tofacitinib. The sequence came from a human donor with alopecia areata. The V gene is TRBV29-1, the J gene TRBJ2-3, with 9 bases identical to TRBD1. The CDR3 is CSVETGGSDTQYF. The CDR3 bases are TGCAGCGTTGAGACAGGGGGGTCGGATACGCAGTATTTT.